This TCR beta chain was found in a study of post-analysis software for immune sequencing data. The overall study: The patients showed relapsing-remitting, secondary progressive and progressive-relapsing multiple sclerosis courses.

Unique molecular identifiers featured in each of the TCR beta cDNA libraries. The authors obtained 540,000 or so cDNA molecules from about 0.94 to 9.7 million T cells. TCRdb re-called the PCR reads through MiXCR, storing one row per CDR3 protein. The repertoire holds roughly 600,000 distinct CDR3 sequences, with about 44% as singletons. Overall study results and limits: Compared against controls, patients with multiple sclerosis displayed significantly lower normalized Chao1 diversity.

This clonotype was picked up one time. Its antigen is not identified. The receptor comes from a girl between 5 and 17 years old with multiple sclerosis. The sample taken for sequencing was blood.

CDR3 in amino acids: CASSWTGPENGEQYF. CDR3 sequence (DNA): TGTGCCAGCAGTTGGACCGGGCCCGAGAACGGCGAGCAGTACTTC. The chain has TRBV12-3 or TRBV12-4 and TRBJ2-7; D gene uncertain. V was pared by 4 bases and J by 6 bases, with 19 bases between. The CDR3 totals 15 residues.